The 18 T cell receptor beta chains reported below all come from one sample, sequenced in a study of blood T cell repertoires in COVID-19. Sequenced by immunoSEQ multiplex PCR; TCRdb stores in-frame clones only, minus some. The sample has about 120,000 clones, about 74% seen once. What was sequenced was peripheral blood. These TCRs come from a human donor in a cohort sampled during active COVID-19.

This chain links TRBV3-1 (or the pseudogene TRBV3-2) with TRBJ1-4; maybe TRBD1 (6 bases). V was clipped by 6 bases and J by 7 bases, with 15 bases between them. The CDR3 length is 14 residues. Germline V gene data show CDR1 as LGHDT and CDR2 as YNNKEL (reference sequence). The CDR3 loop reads CASRAKGVTEKLFF. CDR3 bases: TGTGCCAGCAGAGCGAAGGGGGTTACTGAAAAACTGTTTTTT.

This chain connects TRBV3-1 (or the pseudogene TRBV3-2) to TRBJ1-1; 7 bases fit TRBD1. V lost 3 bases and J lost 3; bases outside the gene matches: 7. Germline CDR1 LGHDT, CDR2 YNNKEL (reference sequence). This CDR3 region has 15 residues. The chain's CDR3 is CASSHPGQTHTEAFF. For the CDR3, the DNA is TGTGCCAGCAGCCATCCGGGACAGACGCACACTGAAGCTTTCTTT.

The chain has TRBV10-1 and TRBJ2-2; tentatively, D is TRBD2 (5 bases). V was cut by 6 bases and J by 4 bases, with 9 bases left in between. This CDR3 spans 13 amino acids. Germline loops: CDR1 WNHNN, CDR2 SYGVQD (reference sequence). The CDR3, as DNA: TGCGCCAGCAGACCCGGACTCACCGGGGAGCTGTTTTTT. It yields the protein CASRPGLTGELFF.

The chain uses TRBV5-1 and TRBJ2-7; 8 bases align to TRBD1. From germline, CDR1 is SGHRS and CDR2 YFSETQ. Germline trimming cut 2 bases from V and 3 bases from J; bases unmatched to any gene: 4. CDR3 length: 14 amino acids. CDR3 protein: CASSFGQGLYEQYF. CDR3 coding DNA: TGCGCCAGCAGCTTCGGACAGGGCCTCTACGAGCAGTACTTC.

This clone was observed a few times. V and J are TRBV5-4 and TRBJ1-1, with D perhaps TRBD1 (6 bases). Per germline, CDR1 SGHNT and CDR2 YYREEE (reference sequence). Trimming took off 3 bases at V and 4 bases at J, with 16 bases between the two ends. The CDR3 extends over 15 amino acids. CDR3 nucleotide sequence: TGTGCCAGCAGCTCGTACGGGGGGGCGGGCACTGAAGCTTTCTTT. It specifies CASSSYGGAGTEAFF.

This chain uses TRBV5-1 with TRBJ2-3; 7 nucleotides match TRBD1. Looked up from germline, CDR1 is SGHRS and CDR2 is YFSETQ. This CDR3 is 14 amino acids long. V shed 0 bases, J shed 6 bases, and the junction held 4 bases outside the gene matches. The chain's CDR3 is CASSLGQGADTQYF. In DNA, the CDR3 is TGCGCCAGCAGCTTGGGACAGGGAGCCGATACGCAGTATTTT. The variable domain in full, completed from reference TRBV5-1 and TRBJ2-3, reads KAGVTQTPRYLIKTRGQQVTLSCSPISGHRSVSWYQQTPGQGLQFLFEYFSETQRNKGNFPGRFSGRQFSNSRSEMNVSTLELGDSALYLCASSLGQGADTQYFGPGTRLTVL.

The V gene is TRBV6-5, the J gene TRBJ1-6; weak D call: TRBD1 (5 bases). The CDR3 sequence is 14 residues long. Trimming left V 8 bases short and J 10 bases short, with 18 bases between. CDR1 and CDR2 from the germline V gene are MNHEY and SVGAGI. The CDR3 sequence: CASRGVRGWSPLHF. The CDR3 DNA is TGTGCCAGCCGCGGCGTAAGGGGCTGGTCACCCCTCCACTTT.

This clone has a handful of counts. This CDR3 reads CASSSRGSGSYEQYF. CDR3 nucleotide sequence: TGTGCCAGCAGCTCTCGTGGCAGCGGGTCCTACGAGCAGTACTTC. V usage is TRBV5-4 and J usage is TRBJ2-7; a weak D match, TRBD2 (6 bases). The CDR3 is made up of 15 amino acids. The germline V gene encodes CDR1 SGHNT and CDR2 YYREEE (reference sequence). V lost 3 bases, J lost 1 base, and 14 bases lay in between. The full variable domain, with the rest looked up from reference TRBV5-4 and TRBJ2-7, is ETGVTQSPTHLIKTRGQQVTLRCSSQSGHNTVSWYQQALGQGPQFIFQYYREEENGRGNFPPRFSGLQFPNYSSELNVNALELDDSALYLCASSSRGSGSYEQYFGPGTRLTVT.

The CDR3 nucleotides read TGTGCCAGCAGTTTCGGGAACTACGAGCAGTACTTC. It yields the protein CASSFGNYEQYF. The chain is built from TRBV12-3 or TRBV12-4 and TRBJ2-7; weak D call: TRBD2 (5 bases). V was shortened by 3 bases and J by 3 bases, with 6 bases between the two germline ends. The CDR3 loop spans 12 amino acids.

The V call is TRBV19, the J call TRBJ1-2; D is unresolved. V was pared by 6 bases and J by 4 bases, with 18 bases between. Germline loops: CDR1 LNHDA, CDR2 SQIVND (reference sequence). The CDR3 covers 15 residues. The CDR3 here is CASSPGEQTSYGYTF. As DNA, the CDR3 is TGTGCCAGTAGCCCCGGGGAGCAGACATCCTATGGCTACACCTTC.

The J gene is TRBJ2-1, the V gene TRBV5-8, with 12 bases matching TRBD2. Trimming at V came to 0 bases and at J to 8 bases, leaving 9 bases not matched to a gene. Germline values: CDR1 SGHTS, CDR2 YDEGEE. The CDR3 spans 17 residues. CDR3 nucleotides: TGTGCCAGCAGCTTGGTTCCTAGCGGGGGGGCCTCGTATGAGCAGTTCTTC. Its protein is CASSLVPSGGASYEQFF.

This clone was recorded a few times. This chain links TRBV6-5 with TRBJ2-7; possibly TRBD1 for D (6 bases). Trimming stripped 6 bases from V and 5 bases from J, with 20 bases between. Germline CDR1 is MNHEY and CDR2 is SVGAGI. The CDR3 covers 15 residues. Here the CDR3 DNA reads TGTGCCAGCAGGTATACAGGGCCCCTCGTGGACGAGCAGTACTTC. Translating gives CASRYTGPLVDEQYF.

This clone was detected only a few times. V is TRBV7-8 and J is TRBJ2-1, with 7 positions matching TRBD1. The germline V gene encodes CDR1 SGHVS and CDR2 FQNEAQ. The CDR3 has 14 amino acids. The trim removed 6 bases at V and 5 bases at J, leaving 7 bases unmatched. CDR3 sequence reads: CASRKDRVNNEQFF. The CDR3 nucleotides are TGTGCCAGCAGAAAAGACAGGGTGAACAATGAGCAGTTCTTC. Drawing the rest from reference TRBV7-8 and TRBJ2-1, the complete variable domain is GAGVSQSPRYKVAKRGQDVALRCDPISGHVSLFWYQQALGQGPEFLTYFQNEAQLDKSGLPSDRFFAERPEGSVSTLKIQRTQQEDSAVYLCASRKDRVNNEQFFGPGTRLTVL.

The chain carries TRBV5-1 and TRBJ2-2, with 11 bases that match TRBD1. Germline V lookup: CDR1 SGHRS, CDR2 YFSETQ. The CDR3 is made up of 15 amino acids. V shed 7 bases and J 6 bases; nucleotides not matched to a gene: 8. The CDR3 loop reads CASSKGTGGPGELFF. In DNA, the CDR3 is TGCGCCAGCTCTAAAGGGACAGGGGGACCCGGGGAGCTGTTTTTT.

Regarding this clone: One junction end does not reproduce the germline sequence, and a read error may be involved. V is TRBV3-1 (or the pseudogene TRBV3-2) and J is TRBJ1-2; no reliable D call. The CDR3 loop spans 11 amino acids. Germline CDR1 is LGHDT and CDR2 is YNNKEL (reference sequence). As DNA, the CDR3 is TGTGCCAGCAGCCAAGATGGGCCCTGCGCATTC. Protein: CASSQDGPCAF.

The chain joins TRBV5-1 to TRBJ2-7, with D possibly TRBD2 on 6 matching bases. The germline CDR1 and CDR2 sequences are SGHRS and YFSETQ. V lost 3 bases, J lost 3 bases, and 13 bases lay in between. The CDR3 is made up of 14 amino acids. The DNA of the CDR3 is TGCGCCAGCAGCTCCGGACCCGGGGGCTACGAGCAGTACTTC. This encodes CASSSGPGGYEQYF.

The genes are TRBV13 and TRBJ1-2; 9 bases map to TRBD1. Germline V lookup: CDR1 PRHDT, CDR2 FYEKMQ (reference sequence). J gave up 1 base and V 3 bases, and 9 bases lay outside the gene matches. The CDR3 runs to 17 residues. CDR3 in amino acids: CASSFPTLGQGNYGYTF. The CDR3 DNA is TGTGCCAGCAGCTTCCCCACCCTGGGACAGGGTAACTATGGCTACACCTTC. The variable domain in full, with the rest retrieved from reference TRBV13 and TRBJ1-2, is AAGVIQSPRHLIKEKRETATLKCYPIPRHDTVYWYQQGPGQDPQFLISFYEKMQSDKGSIPDRFSAQQFSDYHSELNMSSLELGDSALYFCASSFPTLGQGNYGYTFGSGTRLTVV.

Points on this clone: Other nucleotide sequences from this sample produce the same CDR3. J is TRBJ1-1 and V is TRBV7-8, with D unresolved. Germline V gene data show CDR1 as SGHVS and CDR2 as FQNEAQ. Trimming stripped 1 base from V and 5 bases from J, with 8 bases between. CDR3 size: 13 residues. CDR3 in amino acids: CASSLVRGTEAFF. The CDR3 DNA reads TGTGCCAGCAGCTTAGTCCGGGGAACTGAAGCTTTCTTT.